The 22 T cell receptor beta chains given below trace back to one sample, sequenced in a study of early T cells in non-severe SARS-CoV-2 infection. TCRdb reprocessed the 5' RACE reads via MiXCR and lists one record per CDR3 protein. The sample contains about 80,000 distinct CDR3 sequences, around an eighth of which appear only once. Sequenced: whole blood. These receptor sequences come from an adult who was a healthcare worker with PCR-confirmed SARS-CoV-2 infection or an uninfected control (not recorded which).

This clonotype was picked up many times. CDR3 sequence (DNA): TGTGCCAGCAGTTACTCGCATGAGCAGTTCTTC. Amino acids: CASSYSHEQFF. V gene TRBV6-2 or TRBV6-3 combines with J gene TRBJ2-1; D is undetermined. Trimming removed 0 bases from V and 8 bases from J, with 2 bases in between. Germline V gene sequence: CDR1 MNHEY, CDR2 SVGEGT. The CDR3 sequence is 11 residues long.

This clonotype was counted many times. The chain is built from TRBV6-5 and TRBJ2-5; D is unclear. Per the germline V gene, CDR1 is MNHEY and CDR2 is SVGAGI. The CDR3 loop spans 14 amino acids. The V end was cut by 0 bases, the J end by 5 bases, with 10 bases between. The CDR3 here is CASSYSITMETQYF. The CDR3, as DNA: TGTGCCAGCAGTTACTCGATAACTATGGAGACCCAGTACTTC.

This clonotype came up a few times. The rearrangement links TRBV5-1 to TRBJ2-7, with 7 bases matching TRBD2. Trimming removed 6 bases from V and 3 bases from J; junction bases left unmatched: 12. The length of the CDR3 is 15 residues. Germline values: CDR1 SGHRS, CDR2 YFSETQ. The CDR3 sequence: CASMGEGHTVYEQYF. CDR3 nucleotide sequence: TGCGCCAGCATGGGGGAGGGCCACACCGTCTACGAGCAGTACTTC.

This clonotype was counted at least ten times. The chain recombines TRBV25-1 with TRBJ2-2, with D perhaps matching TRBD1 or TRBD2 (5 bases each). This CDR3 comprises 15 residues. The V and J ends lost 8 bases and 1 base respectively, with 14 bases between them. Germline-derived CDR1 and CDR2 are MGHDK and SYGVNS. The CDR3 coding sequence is TGTGCCAGCTCCCCCTGGGACGGGAACACCGGGGAGCTGTTTTTT. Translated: CASSPWDGNTGELFF.

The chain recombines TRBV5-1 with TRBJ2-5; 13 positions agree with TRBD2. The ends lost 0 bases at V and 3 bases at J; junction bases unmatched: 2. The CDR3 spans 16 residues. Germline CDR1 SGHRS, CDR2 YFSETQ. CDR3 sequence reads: CASSLVGLAGEETQYF. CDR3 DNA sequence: TGCGCCAGCAGCTTGGTAGGACTAGCGGGAGAAGAGACCCAGTACTTC.

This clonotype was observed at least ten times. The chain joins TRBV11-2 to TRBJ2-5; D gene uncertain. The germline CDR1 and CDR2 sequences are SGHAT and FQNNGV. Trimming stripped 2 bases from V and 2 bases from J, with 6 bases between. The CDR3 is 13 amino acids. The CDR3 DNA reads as TGTGCCAGCAGCTTACCGCTACAAGAGACCCAGTACTTC. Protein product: CASSLPLQETQYF.

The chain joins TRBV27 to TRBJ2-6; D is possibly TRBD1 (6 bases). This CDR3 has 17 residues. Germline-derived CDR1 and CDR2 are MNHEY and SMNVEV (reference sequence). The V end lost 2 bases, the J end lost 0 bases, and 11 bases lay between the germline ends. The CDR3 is CASSLQGSVSGANVLTF. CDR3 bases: TGTGCCAGCAGTTTACAGGGGTCCGTCTCTGGGGCCAACGTCCTGACTTTC.

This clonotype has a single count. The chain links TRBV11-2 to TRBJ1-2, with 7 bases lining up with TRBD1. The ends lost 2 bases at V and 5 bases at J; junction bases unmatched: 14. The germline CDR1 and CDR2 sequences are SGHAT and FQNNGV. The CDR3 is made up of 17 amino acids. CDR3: CASSLRQGGRLEYGYTF. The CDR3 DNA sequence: TGTGCCAGCAGCTTACGGCAGGGGGGTCGATTAGAGTATGGCTACACCTTC.

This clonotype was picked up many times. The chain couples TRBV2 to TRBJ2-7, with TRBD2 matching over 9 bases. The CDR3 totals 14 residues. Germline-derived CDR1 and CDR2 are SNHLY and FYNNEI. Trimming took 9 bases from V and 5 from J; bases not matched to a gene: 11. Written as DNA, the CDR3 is TGTGCCAGTTCGCGGGAGGGGAATAAGAACGAGCAGTACTTC. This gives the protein CASSREGNKNEQYF.

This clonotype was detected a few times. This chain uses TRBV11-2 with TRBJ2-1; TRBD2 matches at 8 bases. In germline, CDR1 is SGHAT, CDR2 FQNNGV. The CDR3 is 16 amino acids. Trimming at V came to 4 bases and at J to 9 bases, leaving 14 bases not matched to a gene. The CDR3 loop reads CASSSPGAGVRSEQFF. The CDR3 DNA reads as TGTGCCAGCAGCTCCCCCGGAGCGGGAGTTAGAAGTGAGCAGTTCTTC.

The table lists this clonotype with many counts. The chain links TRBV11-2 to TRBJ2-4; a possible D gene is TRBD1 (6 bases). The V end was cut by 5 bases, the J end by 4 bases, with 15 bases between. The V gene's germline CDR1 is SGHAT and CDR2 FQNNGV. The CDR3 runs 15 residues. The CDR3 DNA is TGTGCCAGCAGCCCAGGGGTGCAGGTTAAAAACATTCAGTACTTC. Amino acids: CASSPGVQVKNIQYF.

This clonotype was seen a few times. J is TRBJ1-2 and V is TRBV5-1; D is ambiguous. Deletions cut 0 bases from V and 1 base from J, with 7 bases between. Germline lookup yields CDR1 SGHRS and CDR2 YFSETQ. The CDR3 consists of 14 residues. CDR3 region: CASSLAESNYGYTF. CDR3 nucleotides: TGCGCCAGCAGCTTGGCCGAGAGTAACTATGGCTACACCTTC.

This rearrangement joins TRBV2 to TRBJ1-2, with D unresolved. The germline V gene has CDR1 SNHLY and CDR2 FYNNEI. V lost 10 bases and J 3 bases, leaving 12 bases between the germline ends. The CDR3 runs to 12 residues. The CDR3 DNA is TGTGCCACCGGGCGGCAGCACTATGGCTACACCTTC. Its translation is CATGRQHYGYTF.

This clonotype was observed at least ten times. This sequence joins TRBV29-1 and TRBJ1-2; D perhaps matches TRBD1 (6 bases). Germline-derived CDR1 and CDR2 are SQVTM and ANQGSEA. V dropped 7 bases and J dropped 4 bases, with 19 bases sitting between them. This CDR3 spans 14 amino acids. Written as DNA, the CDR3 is TGCAGCGCATACCCAACAGGGATCTTCTATGGCTACACCTTC. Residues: CSAYPTGIFYGYTF.

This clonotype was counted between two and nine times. The CDR3 region is CASSQGLRKMNTEAFF. In DNA, the CDR3 is TGTGCCAGCAGCCAAGGACTGCGGAAAATGAACACTGAAGCTTTCTTT. V and J are TRBV11-2 and TRBJ1-1; D remains ambiguous. Trimming removed 5 bases from V and 0 bases from J, with 16 bases in between. Germline values: CDR1 SGHAT, CDR2 FQNNGV. This CDR3 has 16 amino acids.

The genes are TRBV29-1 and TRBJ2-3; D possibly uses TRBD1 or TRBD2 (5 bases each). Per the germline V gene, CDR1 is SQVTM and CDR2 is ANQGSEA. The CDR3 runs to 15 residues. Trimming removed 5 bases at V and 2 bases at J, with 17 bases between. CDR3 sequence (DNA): TGCAGCGTTTCGGGGACCCAGGAGGCCACAGATACGCAGTATTTT. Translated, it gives CSVSGTQEATDTQYF.

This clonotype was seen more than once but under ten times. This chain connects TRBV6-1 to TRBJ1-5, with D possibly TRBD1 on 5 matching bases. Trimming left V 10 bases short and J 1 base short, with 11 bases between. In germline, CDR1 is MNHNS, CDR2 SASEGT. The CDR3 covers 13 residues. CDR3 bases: TGTGCCACCGGCCGGGGGAGCAATCAGCCCCAGCATTTT. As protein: CATGRGSNQPQHF.

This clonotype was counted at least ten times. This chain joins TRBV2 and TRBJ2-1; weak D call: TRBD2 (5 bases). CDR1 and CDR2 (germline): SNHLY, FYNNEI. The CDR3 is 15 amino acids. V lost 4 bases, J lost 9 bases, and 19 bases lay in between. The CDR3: CASSGTQKRHAEQFF. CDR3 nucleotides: TGTGCCAGCAGTGGGACTCAGAAGAGGCATGCTGAGCAGTTCTTC.

The CDR3 protein is CASSHGQLNSPLHF. CDR3 sequence (DNA): TGTGCCAGCAGCCACGGACAGCTCAATTCACCCCTCCACTTT. The V gene is TRBV7-9, the J gene TRBJ1-6; tentative D call: TRBD1 (6 bases). CDR1 SEHNR and CDR2 FQNEAQ come from the germline V gene (reference sequence). V was pared by 5 bases and J by 7 bases, with 12 bases between. This CDR3 contains 14 residues.

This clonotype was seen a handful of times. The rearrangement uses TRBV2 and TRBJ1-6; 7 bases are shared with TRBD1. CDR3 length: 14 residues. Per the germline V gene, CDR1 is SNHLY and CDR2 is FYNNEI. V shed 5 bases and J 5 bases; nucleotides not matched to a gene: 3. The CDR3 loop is CASSPTGNNSPLHF. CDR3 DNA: TGTGCCAGCAGTCCGACAGGGAATAATTCACCCCTCCACTTT.

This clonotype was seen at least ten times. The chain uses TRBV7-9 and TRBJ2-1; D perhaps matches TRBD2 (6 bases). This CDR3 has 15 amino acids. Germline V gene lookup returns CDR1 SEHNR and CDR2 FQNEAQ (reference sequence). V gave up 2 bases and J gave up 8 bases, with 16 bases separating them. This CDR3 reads CASSLRAGRPHEQFF. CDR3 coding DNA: TGTGCCAGCAGCTTAAGGGCGGGGCGCCCTCATGAGCAGTTCTTC. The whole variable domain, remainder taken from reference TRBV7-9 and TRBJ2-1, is DTGVSQNPRHKITKRGQNVTFRCDPISEHNRLYWYRQTLGQGPEFLTYFQNEAQLEKSRLLSDRFSAERPKGSFSTLEIQRTEQGDSAMYLCASSLRAGRPHEQFFGPGTRLTVL.

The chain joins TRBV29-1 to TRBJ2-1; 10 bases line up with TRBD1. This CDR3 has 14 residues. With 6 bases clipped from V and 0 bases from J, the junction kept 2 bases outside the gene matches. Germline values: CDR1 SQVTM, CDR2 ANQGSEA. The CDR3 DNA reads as TGCAGCGTCGGACAGGGGGGCTCCTACAATGAGCAGTTCTTC. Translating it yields CSVGQGGSYNEQFF.